The rows below give T cell receptor beta chains drawn from one sample of a study of T cells in Graves' hyperthyroidism and ophthalmopathy. TCRdb reanalysed the multiplex PCR reads using MiXCR and keeps one entry per CDR3 protein. The table lists approximately 430,000 distinct CDR3 sequences, about 15% of them singletons. The sample consisted of blood. All receptors derive from a woman under 30 with Graves' hyperthyroidism. Each CDR3 is given without its conserved first and last residue.

SAWGQGAYEQY	TRBV20-1	TRBJ2-7
ASSTRTGGAPTGYT	TRBV7-2	TRBJ1-2
ASRSGLEAF	TRBV6-1	TRBJ1-1
AWSPHNYGYT	TRBV30	TRBJ1-2
ASSPTSAIPTDTQY	TRBV6-1	TRBJ2-3
ASSLVPGEGYT	TRBV12-3/TRBV12-4	TRBJ1-2
SVREARSYNEQF	TRBV29-1	TRBJ2-1
ASSLVFLRAGQPQH	TRBV7-2	TRBJ1-5
GGRGLGATDTQY	TRBV20-1	TRBJ2-3
ASSLARGLTDTQY	TRBV3-1	TRBJ2-3
ASSLAGRSYNEQF	TRBV5-1	TRBJ2-1
ASVAAERHNEQF	TRBV19	TRBJ2-1
ASSLLLTPSEQY	TRBV5-1	TRBJ2-7
AWSASSSYEQY	TRBV30	TRBJ2-7
ASSQDGGQAGGYEQY	TRBV4-1	TRBJ2-7
SANGNEQF	TRBV20-1	TRBJ2-1
ASSLAGLAGAYAKNIQY	TRBV5-1	TRBJ2-4
ASRQGNLDT	TRBV6-1	TRBJ1-2